These 24 T cell receptor beta chains came from one sample sequenced in a study of T cell changes during pregnancy in multiple sclerosis. Produced via immunoSEQ multiplex PCR; TCRdb's table is partial and in-frame only. The sample gives 20,000 to 25,000 clones, 80% to 90% of which show up once; roughly 1% is in the top ten. Sequenced material: CD4+ T cells from peripheral blood mononuclear cells, taken in the first trimester of pregnancy. These receptors were collected from a female donor in good health, enrolled as a control in a pregnancy study.

The chain joins TRBV19 to TRBJ2-5, with 8 bases that match TRBD2. The CDR3 totals 16 residues. After removal of 4 bases from V and 1 base from J, the junction contained 8 bases not matched to a gene. Germline V gives CDR1 LNHDA, CDR2 SQIVND (reference sequence). The CDR3, as DNA: TGTGCCAGTAGTAGGGGGGCTAGCGGGCGCCAAGAGACCCAGTACTTC. This sequence encodes CASSRGASGRQETQYF.

There are a few counts of this clone. This chain joins TRBV7-3 and TRBJ1-1, with a tentative D call TRBD1 (5 bases). Germline V gene data show CDR1 as SGHTA and CDR2 as FQGTGA. The CDR3 runs 13 residues. The ends were cut back, 2 bases at V and 4 bases at J, with 8 bases in the middle. This CDR3 reads CASSLQGPTEAFF. The CDR3 DNA reads TGTGCCAGCAGCTTACAGGGCCCCACTGAAGCTTTCTTT.

The CDR3 sequence: CASSWDRGTDTQYF. For the CDR3, the DNA is TGTGCCAGCAGCTGGGACAGGGGAACAGATACGCAGTATTTT. This chain connects TRBV7-2 to TRBJ2-3, with TRBD1 matching over 10 bases. The CDR3 length is 14 residues. V trimming: 4 bases; J trimming: 3 bases; junction bases outside the gene matches: 1. Germline CDR1 SGHTA, CDR2 FQGNSA.

J is TRBJ2-1 and V is TRBV11-2, with TRBD2 identical over 7 bases. The ends lost 6 bases at V and 2 bases at J; junction bases unmatched: 4. CDR1 is SGHAT, CDR2 FQNNGV, per germline. The CDR3 extends over 14 amino acids. CDR3 sequence (DNA): TGTGCCAGCAGGGACGGGACTACCTACAATGAGCAGTTCTTC. This gives the protein CASRDGTTYNEQFF.

The chain couples TRBV19 to TRBJ2-4; 10 bases fit TRBD1. The length of the CDR3 is 16 residues. Per germline, CDR1 LNHDA and CDR2 SQIVND (reference sequence). V dropped 3 bases and J dropped 3; count of bases not matched to a gene: 5. The CDR3 DNA is TGTGCCAGTAGTATCCCTGGACAGGGGGTCAAAAACATTCAGTACTTC. As protein: CASSIPGQGVKNIQYF.

This sequence joins TRBV7-3 and TRBJ1-2, with D tentatively TRBD1 (5 bases). The CDR3 has 14 residues. Germline CDR1 is SGHTA and CDR2 is FQGTGA. V was trimmed by 4 bases and J by 4 bases, leaving 13 bases between them. The CDR3 bases are TGTGCCAGCAGCTCCGCGGGGGGGATCTATGGCTACACCTTC. Residues: CASSSAGGIYGYTF.

This clone has only a few counts. The chain recombines TRBV27 with TRBJ2-2, with D uncertain. The CDR3 has 11 residues. Germline CDR1 MNHEY, CDR2 SMNVEV (reference sequence). V lost 4 bases and J 7 bases, leaving 4 bases between the germline ends. The CDR3, as DNA: TGTGCCAGCAGTTCCCTCGGGGAGCTGTTTTTT. Encoded protein: CASSSLGELFF.

V is TRBV4-3 and J is TRBJ1-2; a weak D match, TRBD1 (6 bases). The V gene lost 4 bases and the J gene lost 8 bases, with 26 bases spanning the gap. Germline lookup yields CDR1 LGHNA and CDR2 YSLEER. This CDR3 contains 17 residues. CDR3 residues: CASSPGLDRSLPRGYTF. The CDR3 DNA is TGCGCCAGCAGCCCAGGACTCGACAGGTCATTACCCCGAGGCTACACCTTC.

This chain links TRBV19 with TRBJ1-4; 7 nucleotides match TRBD1. Germline V CDR1 and CDR2: LNHDA, SQIVND (reference sequence). CDR3 length equals 16 residues. With 3 bases clipped from V and 0 bases from J, the junction kept 4 bases outside the gene matches. This CDR3 is CASSIIGQATNEKLFF. The DNA for the CDR3 is TGTGCCAGTAGTATTATAGGACAGGCAACTAATGAAAAACTGTTTTTT.

This rearrangement joins TRBV7-2 to TRBJ2-3; 10 bases are a match to TRBD2. CDR3 size: 15 residues. The J segment lost 5 bases and the V segment lost 5 bases, leaving 7 bases of the junction unmatched. Germline V gene data show CDR1 as SGHTA and CDR2 as FQGNSA. The DNA for the CDR3 is TGTGCCAGCAGCACCGTAGCGGGGGGCGGAGATACGCAGTATTTT. Translating it yields CASSTVAGGGDTQYF.

As regards this clone: Other DNA sequences of this sample code for an identical CDR3. V gene TRBV19 combines with J gene TRBJ2-6; 8 nucleotides line up with TRBD1. This CDR3 has 16 amino acids. The germline V gene has CDR1 LNHDA and CDR2 SQIVND (reference sequence). The J segment lost 0 bases and the V segment lost 3 bases, leaving 1 base of the junction unmatched. The CDR3 reads CASSMGQASGANVLTF. The DNA for the CDR3 is TGTGCCAGTAGTATGGGACAGGCCTCTGGGGCCAACGTCCTGACTTTC. The full variable domain, in which reference TRBV19 and TRBJ2-6 provide the parts outside the CDR3, is DGGITQSPKYLFRKEGQNVTLSCEQNLNHDAMYWYRQDPGQGLRLIYYSQIVNDFQKGDIAEGYSVSREKKESFPLTVTSAQKNPTAFYLCASSMGQASGANVLTFGAGSRLTVL.

In this sample, this clone is medium-sized (0.01 to 0.1%). J is TRBJ1-2 and V is TRBV28; TRBD1 matches 10 bases. The V segment lost 1 base and the J segment 4 bases; nucleotides outside the gene matches: 6. This CDR3 region has 16 residues. Looked up from germline, CDR1 is MDHEN and CDR2 is SYDVKM. This CDR3 is CASSLLRTGGSYGYTF. As DNA, the CDR3 is TGTGCCAGCAGTTTATTACGGACAGGGGGATCCTATGGCTACACCTTC.

This chain uses TRBV6-5 with TRBJ2-5; 12 nucleotides align to TRBD1. Germline CDR1 MNHEY, CDR2 SVGAGI. V was pared by 4 bases and J by 5 bases, with 8 bases of the junction left unmatched. The CDR3 covers 16 residues. CDR3 sequence reads: CASSLSGTGGSETQYF. The CDR3 region has the DNA TGTGCCAGCAGTTTATCCGGGACAGGGGGCTCCGAGACCCAGTACTTC.

This sequence joins TRBV30 and TRBJ1-5, with 7 bases that match TRBD1. The CDR3 runs to 15 residues. Trimming at V came to 0 bases and at J to 0 bases, leaving 2 bases not matched to a gene. Germline CDR1 and CDR2: GTSNPN and SVGIG (reference sequence). In nucleotides, the CDR3 is TGTGCCTGGAGTGTTACAGGGGATAGCAATCAGCCCCAGCATTTT. This encodes CAWSVTGDSNQPQHF.

The chain uses TRBV29-1 and TRBJ2-2; 9 bases are a match to TRBD1. CDR1 is SQVTM, CDR2 ANQGSEA, per germline. The CDR3 has 14 amino acids. V shed 7 bases and J 3 bases; nucleotides not matched to a gene: 6. Here the CDR3 reads CSAGQGSDTGELFF. For the CDR3, the DNA is TGCAGCGCCGGACAGGGGTCGGACACCGGGGAGCTGTTTTTT.

This clone was seen just once. J is TRBJ1-4 and V is TRBV5-4, with D possibly being TRBD1 (5 bases). V was pared by 2 bases and J by 3 bases, with 11 bases between. CDR1 is SGHNT, CDR2 YYREEE, per germline (reference sequence). The CDR3 consists of 15 residues. The CDR3 sequence is CASSFGPGPNEKLFF. In nucleotides, the CDR3 is TGTGCCAGCAGCTTTGGGCCAGGGCCTAATGAAAAACTGTTTTTT.

This clone was detected once. J is TRBJ2-5 and V is TRBV15; weak D call: TRBD1 (5 bases). V dropped 5 bases and J dropped 1 base, with 14 bases sitting between them. The V gene's germline CDR1 is LNHNV and CDR2 YYDKDF (reference sequence). The CDR3 spans 15 residues. This chain's CDR3 is CATSGKDRLQETQYF. CDR3 in DNA: TGTGCCACCAGCGGGAAAGACAGACTCCAAGAGACCCAGTACTTC.

The genes are TRBV11-2 and TRBJ2-4, with a possible D match to TRBD1 (6 bases). The CDR3 is made up of 15 amino acids. With 5 bases removed from V and 0 bases from J, the gap between germline ends came to 11 bases. Per germline, CDR1 SGHAT and CDR2 FQNNGV. CDR3 protein: CASSPSRGAKNIQYF. CDR3 nucleotides: TGTGCCAGCAGCCCCTCCAGGGGAGCCAAAAACATTCAGTACTTC.

The rearrangement links TRBV2 to TRBJ1-5; TRBD1 is a possible D gene (6 bases). The CDR3 loop spans 15 amino acids. V gave up 1 base and J gave up 7 bases, with 14 bases separating them. Germline V lookup: CDR1 SNHLY, CDR2 FYNNEI. The CDR3 reads CASSEVETGYQPQHF. CDR3 coding DNA: TGTGCCAGCAGTGAAGTGGAAACAGGGTACCAGCCCCAGCATTTT.

The chain has TRBV27 and TRBJ2-3; 7 bases match TRBD1. J gave up 0 bases and V 0 bases, and 15 bases lay outside the gene matches. Germline V gene data show CDR1 as MNHEY and CDR2 as SMNVEV (reference sequence). This CDR3 region has 20 residues. The CDR3 reads CASSLSQGEFTGSSTDTQYF. In DNA, the CDR3 is TGTGCCAGCAGTTTATCCCAGGGGGAATTCACTGGATCTAGCACAGATACGCAGTATTTT.

This clone was seen once. This chain links TRBV7-6 with TRBJ2-5, with 7 bases identical to TRBD1. Germline V CDR1 and CDR2: SGHVS, FNYEAQ. The CDR3 sequence is 14 residues long. V shed 4 bases and J 2 bases; nucleotides not matched to a gene: 4. The CDR3 reads CASSSGQAQETQYF. CDR3 bases: TGTGCCAGCAGCTCCGGACAGGCACAAGAGACCCAGTACTTC.

The chain joins TRBV2 to TRBJ2-5, with D hard to call. Trimming cost V 6 bases and J 5 bases, with 7 bases left between them. The CDR3 consists of 11 residues. Germline V lookup: CDR1 SNHLY, CDR2 FYNNEI. Here the CDR3 reads CASRVRETQYF. Written as DNA, the CDR3 is TGTGCCAGCAGAGTCCGGGAGACCCAGTACTTC.

The V gene is TRBV5-6, the J gene TRBJ2-3, with 9 bases aligning to TRBD2. Losses at the gene ends were 4 bases for V and 9 bases for J; bases not matched to a gene: 9. This CDR3 comprises 14 residues. Per germline, CDR1 SGHDT and CDR2 YYEEEE. CDR3 nucleotides: TGTGCCAGCAGCCGCGCGGGGGGGCCACGAACGCAGTATTTT. This translates into CASSRAGGPRTQYF. Drawing the rest from reference TRBV5-6 and TRBJ2-3, the complete variable domain is DAGVTQSPTHLIKTRGQQVTLRCSPKSGHDTVSWYQQALGQGPQFIFQYYEEEERQRGNFPDRFSGHQFPNYSSELNVNALLLGDSALYLCASSRAGGPRTQYFGPGTRLTVL.

The rearrangement uses TRBV11-2 and TRBJ2-1, with 9 nucleotides matching TRBD1. Trimming took 4 bases from V and 1 from J; bases not matched to a gene: 11. Germline V gene data show CDR1 as SGHAT and CDR2 as FQNNGV. The CDR3 is made up of 18 amino acids. The CDR3 DNA reads as TGTGCCAGCAGCTCTTACAGGGGGCGCTTAAGGTCCTACAATGAGCAGTTCTTC. This encodes CASSSYRGRLRSYNEQFF. Variable domain in full (rest from reference TRBV11-2 and TRBJ2-1): EAGVAQSPRYKIIEKRQSVAFWCNPISGHATLYWYQQILGQGPKLLIQFQNNGVVDDSQLPKDRFSAERLKGVDSTLKIQPAKLEDSAVYLCASSSYRGRLRSYNEQFFGPGTRLTVL.